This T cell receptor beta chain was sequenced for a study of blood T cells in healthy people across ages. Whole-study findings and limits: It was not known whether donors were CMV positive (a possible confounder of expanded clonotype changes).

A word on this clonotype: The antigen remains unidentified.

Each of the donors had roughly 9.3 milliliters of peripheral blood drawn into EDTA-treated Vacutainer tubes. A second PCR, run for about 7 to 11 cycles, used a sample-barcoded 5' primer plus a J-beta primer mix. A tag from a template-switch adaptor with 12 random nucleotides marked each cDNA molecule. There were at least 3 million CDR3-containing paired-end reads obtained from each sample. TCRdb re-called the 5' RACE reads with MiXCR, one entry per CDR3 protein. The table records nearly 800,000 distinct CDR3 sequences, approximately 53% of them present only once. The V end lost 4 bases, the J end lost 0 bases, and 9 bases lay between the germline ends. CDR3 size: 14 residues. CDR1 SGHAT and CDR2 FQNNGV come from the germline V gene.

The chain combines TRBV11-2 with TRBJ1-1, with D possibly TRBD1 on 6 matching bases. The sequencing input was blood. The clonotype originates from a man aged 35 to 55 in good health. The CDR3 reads CASSSTGLNTEAFF. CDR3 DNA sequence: TGTGCCAGCAGCTCAACAGGGCTGAACACTGAAGCTTTCTTT.